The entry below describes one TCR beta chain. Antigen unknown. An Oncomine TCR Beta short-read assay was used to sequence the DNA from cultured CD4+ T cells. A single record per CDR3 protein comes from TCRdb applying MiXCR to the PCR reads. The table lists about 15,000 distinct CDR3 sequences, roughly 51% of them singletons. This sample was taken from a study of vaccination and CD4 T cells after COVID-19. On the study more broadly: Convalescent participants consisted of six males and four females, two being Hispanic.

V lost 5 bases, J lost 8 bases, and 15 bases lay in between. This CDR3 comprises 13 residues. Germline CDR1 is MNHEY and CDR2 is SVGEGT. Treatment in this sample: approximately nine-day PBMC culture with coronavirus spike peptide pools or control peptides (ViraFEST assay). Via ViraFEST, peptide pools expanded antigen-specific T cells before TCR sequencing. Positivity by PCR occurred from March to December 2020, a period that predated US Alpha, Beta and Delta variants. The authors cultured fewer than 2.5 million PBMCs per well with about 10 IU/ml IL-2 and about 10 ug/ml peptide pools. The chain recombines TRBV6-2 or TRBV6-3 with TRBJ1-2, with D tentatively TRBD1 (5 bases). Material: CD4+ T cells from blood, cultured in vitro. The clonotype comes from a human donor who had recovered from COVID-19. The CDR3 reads CASSKDGTWGYTF. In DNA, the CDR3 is TGTGCCAGCAGTAAGGACGGGACTTGGGGCTACACCTTC.